What follows describes a single T cell receptor beta chain. Its antigen is undetermined. The entry originates in a study of T cell responses to AZD1222 COVID-19 vaccine. Study observations and caveats: Spike was spanned by vaccine-associated CD4 TCRs, which were dominant at 160-218 and 743-854.

The assay was immunoSEQ multiplex PCR, and TCRdb's table has in-frame clones only and misses some. The table lists some 84,000 clones, approximately 88% of them singletons, with around 10% in the top ten. The sequenced sample was peripheral blood, obtained 28 days after the second AZD1222 dose. This receptor was taken from an adult who received the AZD1222 COVID-19 vaccine.

CDR3 protein: CSAGYLTGATEAFF. The CDR3 DNA sequence: TGCAGCGCTGGGTATTTGACAGGGGCGACTGAAGCTTTCTTT. The V gene is TRBV29-1, the J gene TRBJ1-1; 8 positions agree with TRBD1. The V segment lost 7 bases and the J segment 5 bases; nucleotides outside the gene matches: 12. The CDR3 spans 14 residues. Germline CDR1 is SQVTM and CDR2 is ANQGSEA. The complete variable domain, with remaining parts taken from reference TRBV29-1 and TRBJ1-1, reads SAVISQKPSRDICQRGTSLTIQCQVDSQVTMMFWYRQQPGQSLTLIATANQGSEATYESGFVIDKFPISRPNLTFSTLTVSNMSPEDSSIYLCSAGYLTGATEAFFGQGTRLTVV.